These T cell receptor beta chains were read from a single sample in a study of blood T cell repertoires in COVID-19. Clones were sequenced by immunoSEQ multiplex PCR, and TCRdb holds only the in-frame ones, with some missing. This sample has around 300,000 clones, with 75% to 90% found just once. The sequencing input was peripheral blood. These receptors were collected from a woman aged 25-40 years with active or convalescent COVID-19. Each CDR3 is given with its conserved first and last residue. Fields, in order: J gene, V gene, D gene, clone size, CDR3 protein, CDR3 DNA. The D gene is left open where the match is weak. Only part of the rows carry a size: once, few, many, or a class if the clone is expanded.

J: TRBJ2-3
V: TRBV19
D: TRBD2
size: .
CDR3: CASSRGVGTDTQYF
DNA: TGTGCCAGTAGCCGGGGGGTTGGCACAGATACGCAGTATTTT

J: TRBJ2-3
V: TRBV4-3
D: TRBD1
size: .
CDR3: CASSYRGLLADTQYF
DNA: TGCGCCAGCAGCTACAGGGGGCTATTAGCAGATACGCAGTATTTT

J: TRBJ2-3
V: TRBV25-1
D: TRBD2
size: .
CDR3: CASSFRLAGGRDTQYF
DNA: TGTGCCAGCAGTTTCCGACTAGCGGGGGGGCGGGATACGCAGTATTTT

J: TRBJ1-2
V: TRBV7-9
D: .
size: once
CDR3: CASSLAGQSNYGYTF
DNA: TGTGCCAGCAGCTTAGCTGGACAGTCAAACTATGGCTACACCTTC

J: TRBJ1-6
V: TRBV6-2/TRBV6-3
D: .
size: .
CDR3: CASSPAGGRALHF
DNA: TGTGCCAGCAGCCCCGCGGGTGGGCGAGCCCTCCACTTT

J: TRBJ1-1
V: TRBV5-1
D: TRBD1
size: .
CDR3: CASSSDRGGYAEAFF
DNA: TGCGCCAGCAGCTCGGACAGGGGCGGGTATGCTGAAGCTTTCTTT

J: TRBJ1-5
V: TRBV5-1
D: .
size: .
CDR3: CASSLDPGTDQPQHF
DNA: TGCGCCAGCAGCTTGGACCCAGGCACCGATCAGCCCCAGCATTTT

J: TRBJ1-1
V: TRBV19
D: TRBD1
size: .
CDR3: CASSRQTGAEAFF
DNA: TGTGCCAGTAGTAGGCAGACAGGGGCTGAAGCTTTCTTT

J: TRBJ2-2
V: TRBV9
D: TRBD1
size: .
CDR3: CASSVGKGQGAAGELFF
DNA: TGTGCCAGCAGCGTAGGGAAGGGACAGGGGGCGGCCGGGGAGCTGTTTTTT

J: TRBJ2-2
V: TRBV30
D: .
size: .
CDR3: CAWSWGGNTGELFF
DNA: TGTGCCTGGAGTTGGGGGGGCAACACCGGGGAGCTGTTTTTT

J: TRBJ1-6
V: TRBV6-5
D: .
size: few
CDR3: CASSYGSQSPLHF
DNA: TGTGCCAGCAGTTACGGCTCCCAATCACCCCTCCACTTT

J: TRBJ1-5
V: TRBV6-2/TRBV6-3
D: .
size: few
CDR3: CASSYSIAGFRSNQPQHF
DNA: TGTGCCAGCAGTTACTCGATAGCCGGCTTTAGGAGCAATCAGCCCCAGCATTTT

J: TRBJ1-5
V: TRBV4-3
D: .
size: .
CDR3: CASSQDSYQPQHF
DNA: TGCGCCAGCAGCCAAGATAGTTATCAGCCCCAGCATTTT

J: TRBJ2-3
V: TRBV4-2
D: .
size: .
CDR3: CASTQGTPGADTQYF
DNA: TGTGCCAGCACCCAAGGAACCCCAGGGGCAGATACGCAGTATTTT

J: TRBJ2-5
V: TRBV13
D: TRBD2
size: .
CDR3: CASSSTRLAGVETQYF
DNA: TGTGCCAGCAGCTCAACCCGACTAGCGGGGGTAGAGACCCAGTACTTC

J: TRBJ2-4
V: TRBV19
D: TRBD2
size: .
CDR3: CASSPSGTSGGPEYF
DNA: TGTGCCAGTAGTCCCTCCGGGACTAGCGGGGGGCCGGAGTACTTC

J: TRBJ1-3
V: TRBV7-2
D: TRBD1
size: .
CDR3: CASNRWDSASGNTIYF
DNA: TGTGCCAGCAACAGATGGGACAGTGCCTCTGGAAACACCATATATTTT

J: TRBJ2-1
V: TRBV7-6
D: .
size: .
CDR3: CASKGGALDNEQFF
DNA: TGTGCCAGTAAAGGGGGGGCCCTAGACAATGAGCAGTTCTTC

J: TRBJ2-2
V: TRBV27
D: .
size: .
CDR3: CASSPRGRGTGELFF
DNA: TGTGCCAGCAGTCCCAGGGGTAGGGGCACCGGGGAGCTGTTTTTT

J: TRBJ2-1
V: TRBV19
D: TRBD1
size: .
CDR3: CASSIPGQGSTVQFF
DNA: TGTGCCAGTAGTATACCGGGACAGGGTAGCACGGTGCAGTTCTTC

J: TRBJ1-6
V: TRBV7-9
D: TRBD1
size: few
CDR3: CASSVSTGTANSPLHF
DNA: TGTGCCAGCAGCGTATCCACCGGGACAGCTAATTCACCCCTCCACTTT

J: TRBJ2-1
V: TRBV29-1
D: TRBD2
size: .
CDR3: CSVGGLAGAFNEQFF
DNA: TGCAGCGTTGGGGGACTAGCGGGGGCATTTAATGAGCAGTTCTTC

J: TRBJ2-1
V: TRBV18
D: TRBD1
size: .
CDR3: CASSPSGTDSYNEQFF
DNA: TGTGCCAGCTCACCATCCGGGACAGATTCCTACAATGAGCAGTTCTTC

J: TRBJ1-5
V: TRBV7-2
D: .
size: .
CDR3: CASSFGENQPQHF
DNA: TGTGCCAGCAGCTTTGGTGAGAATCAGCCCCAGCATTTT

J: TRBJ2-5
V: TRBV27
D: TRBD2
size: .
CDR3: CASSLLSRAGETQYF
DNA: TGTGCCAGCAGTTTACTGTCTCGAGCGGGGGAGACCCAGTACTTC

J: TRBJ2-1
V: TRBV30
D: .
size: .
CDR3: CAWSGQTYNEQFF
DNA: TGTGCCTGGAGTGGGCAGACATACAATGAGCAGTTCTTC

J: TRBJ1-5
V: TRBV6-5
D: TRBD1
size: .
CDR3: CATETGAGNQPQHF
DNA: TGTGCCACAGAGACAGGGGCAGGTAATCAGCCCCAGCATTTT

J: TRBJ2-7
V: TRBV28
D: .
size: .
CDR3: CASSYGGRSYEQYF
DNA: TGTGCCAGCAGTTACGGGGGGCGCTCCTACGAGCAGTACTTC

J: TRBJ2-3
V: TRBV11-3
D: .
size: .
CDR3: CASSLGQRTDTQYF
DNA: TGTGCCAGCAGCTTAGGGCAGCGTACAGATACGCAGTATTTT

J: TRBJ1-2
V: TRBV28
D: TRBD1
size: few
CDR3: CASREDRGYYGYTF
DNA: TGTGCCAGCAGGGAAGACAGGGGATACTATGGCTACACCTTC

J: TRBJ2-5
V: TRBV3-1/TRBV3-2
D: TRBD2
size: .
CDR3: CASSQVGAGETQYF
DNA: TGTGCCAGCAGCCAAGTAGGAGCGGGGGAGACCCAGTACTTC

J: TRBJ1-4
V: TRBV19
D: .
size: .
CDR3: CASSHPPQGANEKLFF
DNA: TGTGCCAGTAGCCACCCGCCCCAGGGTGCTAATGAAAAACTGTTTTTT

J: TRBJ2-1
V: TRBV18
D: TRBD1
size: .
CDR3: CASSLPGQTFNEQFF
DNA: TGTGCCAGCTCTCTACCGGGACAGACCTTCAATGAGCAGTTCTTC

J: TRBJ2-3
V: TRBV14
D: .
size: .
CDR3: CASSRIKGQFSDTQYF
DNA: TGTGCCAGCAGCCGGATTAAGGGGCAGTTTTCAGATACGCAGTATTTT